This TCR beta chain is from a study of CD8+CD57+ T cells in acquired aplastic anemia. As regards this clonotype: Its target is not known.

Study-level results: CD8+ Simpson's diversity did not differ significantly between patients and controls.

Trimming took off 7 bases at V and 1 base at J, with 26 bases between the two ends. The CDR3 is 18 residues long. In germline, CDR1 is SGHTA, CDR2 FQGTGA. TCR beta VDJ and CDR3 profiles were obtained from a genomic DNA template. Using its own MiXCR run on the reads, TCRdb lists one record per CDR3 protein. Altogether 260,000 or so distinct CDR3 sequences are present, 70% to 85% being singletons, with the ten largest covering 40% to 50%. By flow cytometry, patients selected for sequencing had shown an expansion of CD8+CD57+ cells. When blood sampling took place, the patients had received no therapy. The sequence came from a human donor with aplastic anemia. The sample taken for sequencing was sorted CD4+, CD8+, or CD8+CD57+ T cells (not recorded which) from PBMCs. The rearrangement joins TRBV7-3 to TRBJ2-7; maybe TRBD1 (5 bases). CDR3 bases: TGTGCCAGCACCTTTCAGGCAGACGCGACAGCCCTTTCCTACGAGCAGTACGTC. It translates to CASTFQADATALSYEQYV.